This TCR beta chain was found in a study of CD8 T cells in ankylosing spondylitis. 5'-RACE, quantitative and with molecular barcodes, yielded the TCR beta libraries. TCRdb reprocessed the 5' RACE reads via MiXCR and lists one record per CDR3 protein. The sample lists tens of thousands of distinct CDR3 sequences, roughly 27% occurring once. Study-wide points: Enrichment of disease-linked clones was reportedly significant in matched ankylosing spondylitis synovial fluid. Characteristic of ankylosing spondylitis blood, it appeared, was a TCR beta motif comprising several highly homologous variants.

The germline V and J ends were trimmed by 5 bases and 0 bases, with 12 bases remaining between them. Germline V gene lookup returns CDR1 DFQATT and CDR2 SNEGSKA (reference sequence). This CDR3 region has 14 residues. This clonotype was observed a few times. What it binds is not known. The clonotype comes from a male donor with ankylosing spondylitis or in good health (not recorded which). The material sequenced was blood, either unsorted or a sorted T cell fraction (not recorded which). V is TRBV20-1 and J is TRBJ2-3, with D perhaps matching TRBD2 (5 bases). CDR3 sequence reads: CSAFAGWSTDTQYF. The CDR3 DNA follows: TGCAGTGCTTTTGCGGGTTGGAGCACAGATACGCAGTATTTT.